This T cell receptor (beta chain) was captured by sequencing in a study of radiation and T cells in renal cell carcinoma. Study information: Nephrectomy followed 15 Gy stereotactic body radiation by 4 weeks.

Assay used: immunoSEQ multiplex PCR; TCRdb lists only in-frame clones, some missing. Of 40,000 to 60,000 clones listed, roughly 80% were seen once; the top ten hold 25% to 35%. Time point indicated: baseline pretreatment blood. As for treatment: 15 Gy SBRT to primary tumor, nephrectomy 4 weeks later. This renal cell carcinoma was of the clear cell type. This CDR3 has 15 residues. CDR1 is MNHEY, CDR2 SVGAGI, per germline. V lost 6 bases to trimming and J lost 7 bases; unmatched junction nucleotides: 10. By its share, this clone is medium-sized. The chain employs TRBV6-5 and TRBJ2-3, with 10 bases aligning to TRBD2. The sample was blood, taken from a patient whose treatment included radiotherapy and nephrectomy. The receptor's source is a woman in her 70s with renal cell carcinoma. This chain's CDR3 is CASRERGGLGNTQYF. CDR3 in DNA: TGTGCCAGCAGGGAGCGGGGGGGCTTGGGAAATACGCAGTATTTT.